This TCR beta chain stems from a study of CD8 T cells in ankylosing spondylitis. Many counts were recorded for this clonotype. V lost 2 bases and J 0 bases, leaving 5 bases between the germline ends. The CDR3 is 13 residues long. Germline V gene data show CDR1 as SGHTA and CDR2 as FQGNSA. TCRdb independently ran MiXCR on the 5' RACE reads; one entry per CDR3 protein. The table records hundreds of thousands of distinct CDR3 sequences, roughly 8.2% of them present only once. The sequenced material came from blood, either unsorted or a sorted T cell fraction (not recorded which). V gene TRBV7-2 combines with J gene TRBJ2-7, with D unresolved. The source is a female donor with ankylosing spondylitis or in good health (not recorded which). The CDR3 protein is CASSLRGSYEQYF. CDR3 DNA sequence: TGTGCCAGCAGCTTACGCGGCTCCTACGAGCAGTACTTC.